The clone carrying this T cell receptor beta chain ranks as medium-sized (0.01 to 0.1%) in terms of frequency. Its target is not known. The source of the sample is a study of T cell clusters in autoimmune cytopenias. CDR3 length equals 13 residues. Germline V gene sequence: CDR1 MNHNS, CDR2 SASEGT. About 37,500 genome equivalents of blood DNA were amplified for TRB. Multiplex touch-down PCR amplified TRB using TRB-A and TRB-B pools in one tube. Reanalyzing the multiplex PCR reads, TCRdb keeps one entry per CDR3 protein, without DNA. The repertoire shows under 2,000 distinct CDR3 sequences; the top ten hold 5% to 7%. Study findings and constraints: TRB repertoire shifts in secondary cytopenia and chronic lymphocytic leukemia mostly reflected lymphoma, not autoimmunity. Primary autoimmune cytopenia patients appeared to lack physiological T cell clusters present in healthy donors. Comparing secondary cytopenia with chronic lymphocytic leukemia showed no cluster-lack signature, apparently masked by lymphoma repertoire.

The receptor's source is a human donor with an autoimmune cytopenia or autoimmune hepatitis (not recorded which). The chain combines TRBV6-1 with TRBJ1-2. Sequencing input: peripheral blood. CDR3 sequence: CASSPDGSYGYTF.